This is a list of T cell receptor beta chains from one sample in a study of regulatory T cells in long-lasting Graves disease. TCRdb re-derived calls from the multiplex PCR reads in MiXCR, one entry per CDR3 protein. The repertoire holds a few hundred thousand distinct CDR3 sequences, 20% to 30% seen once, with around 26% in the top ten. The sample was peripheral blood mononuclear cells (PBMCs), taken when the disease was refractory, from a patient treated with antithyroid drugs. The receptors here all came from a female donor with Graves disease. CDR3s include the opening cysteine and the closing phenylalanine or tryptophan. The D gene is left open where the match is weak. For some rows the clone size is stated as once, few or many, or as a class when expanded; others skip it.

clone_size,d_call,j_call,v_call,cdr3_nt,cdr3_aa
NA,TRBD1,TRBJ1-1,TRBV6-1,TGTGCCAGCAACAACCGACCCCCGACGGGACAGGCTACGAGTGAAGCTTTCTTT,CASNNRPPTGQATSEAFF
many,NA,TRBJ2-7,TRBV6-1,TGTGCCAGCAGTGTCGGGGCGGAGCCCTCCTACGAGCAGTACTTC,CASSVGAEPSYEQYF
NA,NA,TRBJ1-2,TRBV29-1,TGCAGCGTTGGTTCGGACCTCTATGGCTACACCTTC,CSVGSDLYGYTF
few,TRBD2,TRBJ2-7,TRBV7-6,TGTGCCAGCAGCTTATCGGGACTAGCATCCGAGCAGTACTTC,CASSLSGLASEQYF
many,NA,TRBJ1-1,TRBV2,TGTGCCAGCAGTGTCTTTCGGACTATAGAAGCTTTCTTT,CASSVFRTIEAFF
NA,NA,TRBJ2-7,TRBV5-1,TGCGCCAGCAGCTTGGCGTCAGGGATGTACGAGCAGTACTTC,CASSLASGMYEQYF
NA,TRBD1,TRBJ2-2,TRBV6-1,TGTGCCAGCAGTCCTCGGGACAGGGTGAATACCGGGGAGCTGTTTTTT,CASSPRDRVNTGELFF
few,TRBD1,TRBJ2-2,TRBV4-1,TGCGCCAGCAGCCAAGTGGGACAGAGACACCGGGAGCTGTTTTTT,CASSQVGQRHRELFF
once,NA,TRBJ2-6,TRBV6-1,TGTGCCAGCAGTCCCCAGTGGCAGACCACTGGGGCCAACGTCCTGACTTTC,CASSPQWQTTGANVLTF
NA,NA,TRBJ1-6,TRBV3-1,TGTGCCAGCAGCTCCTGGGATTCACCCCTCCACTTT,CASSSWDSPLHF
NA,NA,TRBJ1-6,TRBV7-3,TGTGCCAGCAGACCCAGGGGTGGGTCACCCCTCCACTTT,CASRPRGGSPLHF
many,NA,TRBJ2-5,TRBV20-1,TGCAGTGCCCCGGAGGGGGGCCGCGAGACCCAGTACTTC,CSAPEGGRETQYF
NA,NA,TRBJ1-2,TRBV5-1,TGCGCCAGCAGCTTGGATTCGGCGGACTATGGCTACACCTTC,CASSLDSADYGYTF